These 30 T cell receptor beta chains share one sample of origin, sequenced in a study of blood T cells in healthy people across ages. A second PCR, run for about 6 to 11 cycles, used a sample-barcoded 5' primer plus a J-beta primer mix. Using its own MiXCR run on the 5' RACE reads, TCRdb lists one record per CDR3 protein. This sample has about 2 million distinct CDR3 sequences, with around half found just once. Material for sequencing was blood. The receptors originated from a woman aged 40-49 years in good health.

The gene calls are TRBV6-5 and TRBJ1-2; 7 bases agree with TRBD1. J was trimmed by 9 bases and V by 6 bases; bases with no gene match: 4. The CDR3 is made up of 11 amino acids. Germline V gene sequence: CDR1 MNHEY, CDR2 SVGAGI. CDR3 protein: CASRRQGSYTF. CDR3 DNA: TGTGCCAGCAGGCGACAGGGTAGCTACACCTTC.

This clonotype was seen repeatedly, ten times or more. The chain is built from TRBV12-3 or TRBV12-4 and TRBJ2-4, with 8 positions matching TRBD2. V was clipped by 4 bases and J by 0 bases; unmatched bases: 2. The CDR3 totals 15 residues. The CDR3 nucleotides read TGTGCCAGCAGTTCTAGCGGGCTAGCCAAAAACATTCAGTACTTC. This translates into CASSSSGLAKNIQYF.

The CDR3 reads CASSVGGDNSPLHF. Written as DNA, the CDR3 is TGTGCCAGCAGCGTAGGAGGAGATAATTCACCCCTCCACTTT. The V gene is TRBV9, the J gene TRBJ1-6; D is unresolved. Germline assignment: CDR1 SGDLS and CDR2 YYNGEE. V lost 0 bases, J lost 5 bases, and 6 bases lay in between. The CDR3 contains 14 residues.

The chain employs TRBV12-3 or TRBV12-4 and TRBJ2-1; 8 bases are shared with TRBD2. The CDR3 covers 16 residues. The V segment lost 6 bases and the J segment 2 bases; nucleotides outside the gene matches: 9. In DNA form, the CDR3 reads TGTGCCAGCAGCCCGCTACGCGGGAGGACCTACAATGAGCAGTTCTTC. Its translation: CASSPLRGRTYNEQFF.

This clonotype was seen only a few times. The J gene is TRBJ2-4, the V gene TRBV6-5; TRBD1 might be the D (6 bases). The J call may be faulty, since TRBJ2-7 better matches the DNA end. Germline values: CDR1 MNHEY, CDR2 SVGAGI. The CDR3 is 14 residues long. In DNA, the CDR3 is TGTGCCAGCAGCCTGTCCTGGACAGCTTACGAGCAGTACTTC. This translates into CASSLSWTAYEQYF.

This clonotype was seen only once. V and J are TRBV28 and TRBJ1-2; 10 bases are a match to TRBD1. The junction had 8 bases not matched to a gene; V was cut back by 5 bases and J by 5 bases. CDR3 size: 15 residues. Germline-derived CDR1 and CDR2 are MDHEN and SYDVKM. The CDR3 DNA sequence: TGTGCCAGCAGTCGACCGGGACAGGGGTGGTATGGCTACACCTTC. Protein: CASSRPGQGWYGYTF.

The V call is TRBV24-1, the J call TRBJ2-1, with 8 bases identical to TRBD1. V dropped 3 bases and J dropped 11; count of bases not matched to a gene: 8. CDR3 length: 14 amino acids. Germline CDR1 KGHDR, CDR2 SFDVKD. The CDR3 nucleotides read TGTGCCACCAGTGATGGCGGGACAGGTTCTCAGCAGTTCTTC. As protein: CATSDGGTGSQQFF.

CDR3 amino acids: CSAKGVNQETQYF. In DNA form, the CDR3 reads TGCAGCGCTAAGGGGGTAAACCAAGAGACCCAGTACTTC. This chain links TRBV29-1 with TRBJ2-5; possible D gene TRBD1, 6 bases. Trimming took off 7 bases at V and 0 bases at J, with 12 bases between the two ends. CDR1 SQVTM and CDR2 ANQGSEA come from the germline V gene. The CDR3 has 13 residues.

The chain carries TRBV6-5 and TRBJ2-5; D is possibly TRBD1 or TRBD2 (6 bases each). Germline values: CDR1 MNHEY, CDR2 SVGAGI. The V and J ends lost 5 bases and 9 bases respectively, with 22 bases between them. This CDR3 spans 15 amino acids. The DNA of the CDR3 is TGTGCCAGCAGTGGGGGGCCCAACGAATTGGAGGCCCAGTACTTC. Translated, it gives CASSGGPNELEAQYF.

This clonotype was recorded a few times. The V and J genes are TRBV6-2 or TRBV6-3 and TRBJ1-2; 7 positions agree with TRBD1. Germline CDR1 and CDR2: MNHEY and SVGEGT. This CDR3 has 13 amino acids. With V trimmed by 8 bases and J by 3 bases, 6 bases remained unmatched. CDR3: CASSRGPDYGYTF. For the CDR3, the DNA is TGTGCCAGCTCGAGGGGGCCAGACTATGGCTACACCTTC.

The chain's CDR3 is CSAGGQGIYNEQFF. The CDR3 DNA reads as TGCAGTGCTGGAGGACAGGGGATATACAATGAGCAGTTCTTC. The chain carries TRBV20-1 and TRBJ2-1; 9 bases map to TRBD1. CDR1 DFQATT and CDR2 SNEGSKA come from the germline V gene (reference sequence). The CDR3 length is 14 residues. V gave up 5 bases and J gave up 4 bases; unmatched junction bases: 6.

V and J are TRBV20-1 and TRBJ2-3, with 8 bases identical to TRBD1. V gave up 6 bases and J gave up 6 bases; unmatched junction bases: 14. The CDR3 extends over 15 amino acids. Germline values: CDR1 DFQATT, CDR2 SNEGSKA (reference sequence). This CDR3 reads CSAKPGTGGSDTQYF. The CDR3, as DNA: TGCAGTGCAAAGCCGGGAACAGGGGGGAGCGATACGCAGTATTTT.

This clonotype showed up just a few times. The rearrangement links TRBV5-1 to TRBJ2-1; tentatively, D is TRBD1 or TRBD2 (5 bases each). V shed 3 bases and J shed 8 bases, with 12 bases lying between them. This CDR3 is built from 13 residues. Germline CDR1 SGHRS, CDR2 YFSETQ. The CDR3 sequence: CASSSTGTDEQFF. The DNA for the CDR3 is TGCGCCAGCAGCTCCACCGGGACCGATGAGCAGTTCTTC.

In its sample, this clonotype was seen a few times. The chain employs TRBV5-6 and TRBJ1-2; TRBD1 might be the D (5 bases). V was clipped by 4 bases and J by 0 bases, with 16 bases between them. The CDR3 extends over 16 amino acids. From germline, CDR1 is SGHDT and CDR2 YYEEEE. Written as DNA, the CDR3 is TGTGCCAGCAGCGAAACACCTGACAGTACTAACTATGGCTACACCTTC. It encodes CASSETPDSTNYGYTF.

The V gene is TRBV7-2, the J gene TRBJ2-5; 10 bases match TRBD1. The end of the DNA is better explained by TRBJ2-7, so the J call may be wrong. This CDR3 is 15 amino acids long. Germline V lookup: CDR1 SGHTA, CDR2 FQGNSA. CDR3: CASGLEGQGTREQYF. The CDR3 DNA follows: TGTGCCAGCGGCCTAGAGGGACAGGGGACGCGCGAGCAGTACTTC.

The chain recombines TRBV5-5 with TRBJ1-2, with D unresolved. V was shortened by 0 bases and J by 4 bases, with 7 bases between the two germline ends. CDR1 and CDR2 from the germline V gene are SGHKS and YYEKEE (reference sequence). The CDR3 consists of 13 residues. The CDR3 region has the DNA TGTGCCAGCAGCTTGGAGGTTCGCTATGGCTACACCTTC. As protein: CASSLEVRYGYTF.

The chain is built from TRBV29-1 and TRBJ1-2; TRBD1 matches at 11 bases. Germline-derived CDR1 and CDR2 are SQVTM and ANQGSEA. The CDR3 spans 16 residues. J gave up 0 bases and V 6 bases, and 9 bases lay outside the gene matches. Here the CDR3 reads CSVGWGTGGPNYGYTF. The CDR3 nucleotides read TGCAGCGTCGGCTGGGGGACAGGGGGGCCTAACTATGGCTACACCTTC.

The chain carries TRBV4-3 and TRBJ1-1, with D maybe TRBD1 (6 bases). The V end lost 3 bases, the J end lost 1 base, and 33 bases lay between the germline ends. The CDR3 runs 22 residues. Germline values: CDR1 LGHNA, CDR2 YSLEER. CDR3 sequence reads: CASSQQVELGRDRYRPNTEAFF. The DNA of the CDR3 is TGCGCCAGCAGCCAGCAAGTTGAGCTGGGTCGAGACAGGTACCGACCGAACACTGAAGCTTTCTTT.

The chain is built from TRBV5-5 and TRBJ2-1, with TRBD1 identical over 7 bases. CDR3 length: 13 residues. V lost 0 bases and J lost 9; bases outside the gene matches: 3. Germline V gives CDR1 SGHKS, CDR2 YYEKEE (reference sequence). The CDR3 is CASSLDRGFEQFF. As DNA, the CDR3 is TGTGCCAGCAGCTTGGACAGGGGCTTTGAGCAGTTCTTC.

This clonotype has only a few counts. This chain connects TRBV12-3 or TRBV12-4 to TRBJ2-3; D is unresolved. The CDR3 is 15 amino acids. Between the trimmed V and J ends, which lost 3 bases and 4 bases, there was a span of 14 bases. The CDR3 DNA reads as TGTGCCAGCAGTTTCGGGTGGAACTTCGCAGATACGCAGTATTTT. Amino acids: CASSFGWNFADTQYF.

This rearrangement joins TRBV7-9 to TRBJ2-5; D ambiguous. V gave up 5 bases and J gave up 2 bases, with 15 bases separating them. The germline V gene has CDR1 SEHNR and CDR2 FQNEAQ (reference sequence). The CDR3 is 15 amino acids. The CDR3 here is CASSAYLGKQETQYF. Written as DNA, the CDR3 is TGTGCCAGCAGCGCCTACCTTGGAAAACAAGAGACCCAGTACTTC.

In its sample, this clonotype was seen a few times. This chain links TRBV12-3 or TRBV12-4 with TRBJ2-6; D ambiguous. The germline V and J ends were trimmed by 3 bases and 0 bases, with 6 bases remaining between them. The CDR3 is made up of 15 amino acids. The CDR3 here is CASSFESSGANVLTF. CDR3 nucleotide sequence: TGTGCCAGCAGTTTTGAGAGCTCTGGGGCCAACGTCCTGACTTTC.

V gene TRBV7-9 combines with J gene TRBJ1-2; TRBD1 might be the D (5 bases). CDR1 is SEHNR, CDR2 FQNEAQ, per germline (reference sequence). The CDR3 runs to 15 residues. V lost 5 bases and J 4 bases, leaving 17 bases between the germline ends. The DNA for the CDR3 is TGTGCCAGCAGCGGGCGGACCGGGCAGGGCTATGGCTACACCTTC. Amino acids: CASSGRTGQGYGYTF.

The genes are TRBV28 and TRBJ2-5; D remains unclear. The J call may be mistaken, given a closer DNA end match to TRBJ2-7. This CDR3 is built from 11 residues. CDR1 is MDHEN, CDR2 SYDVKM, per germline. The DNA of the CDR3 is TGTGCCACTCGGCACAACTACGAGCAGTACTTC. Translating gives CATRHNYEQYF.

The CDR3: CSALTSGGAQETQYF. In DNA form, the CDR3 reads TGCAGTGCTCTTACTAGCGGGGGAGCACAAGAGACCCAGTACTTC. The chain recombines TRBV20-1 with TRBJ2-5; 11 bases are a match to TRBD2. V shed 5 bases and J 2 bases; nucleotides not matched to a gene: 7. The germline gives CDR1 DFQATT, CDR2 SNEGSKA (reference sequence). The CDR3 runs 15 residues.

The rearrangement uses TRBV6-1 and TRBJ2-1; 11 positions agree with TRBD1. The CDR3 spans 16 residues. Germline CDR1 reads MNHNS; CDR2 reads SASEGT. Trimming cost V 6 bases and J 3 bases; bases outside gene matches: 7. The CDR3 spells CASSEWTGGFYNEQFF. In DNA, the CDR3 is TGTGCCAGCAGCGAATGGACAGGGGGCTTCTACAATGAGCAGTTCTTC.

The chain joins TRBV14 to TRBJ1-2, with D possibly being TRBD1 (6 bases). V gave up 5 bases and J gave up 4 bases, with 11 bases separating them. Per germline, CDR1 SGHDN and CDR2 FVKESK. The CDR3 is 13 amino acids. CDR3: CASSNYRAYGYTF. DNA of the CDR3: TGTGCCAGCAGCAATTACAGGGCCTATGGCTACACCTTC.

The CDR3 here is CASKTFGPNNQPQHF. The CDR3 coding sequence is TGTGCCAGCAAGACATTTGGACCGAACAATCAGCCCCAGCATTTT. The gene calls are TRBV6-2 or TRBV6-3 and TRBJ1-5; no firm D call. Trimming stripped 7 bases from V and 3 bases from J, with 16 bases between. The V gene's germline CDR1 is MNHEY and CDR2 SVGEGT. The CDR3 is 15 amino acids.

The genes are TRBV9 and TRBJ2-1; 8 bases fit TRBD1. This CDR3 is built from 17 residues. Germline assignment: CDR1 SGDLS and CDR2 YYNGEE. V shed 2 bases and J 7 bases; nucleotides not matched to a gene: 14. DNA for the CDR3: TGTGCCAGCAGCGTGGACCCGGCAGGGGGCAAGAGAAATGAGCAGTTCTTC. Its translation: CASSVDPAGGKRNEQFF.

The sample holds a few counts of this clonotype. The chain joins TRBV27 to TRBJ2-5; 7 bases line up with TRBD2. The CDR3 is 18 amino acids. Germline CDR1 reads MNHEY; CDR2 reads SMNVEV (reference sequence). V dropped 1 base and J dropped 4; count of bases not matched to a gene: 15. The CDR3 nucleotides read TGTGCCAGCAGTTTATGGTCTAGCGGAACCATGGCGGTAGAGACCCAGTACTTC. Amino acid sequence: CASSLWSSGTMAVETQYF.